This TCR beta chain was observed in a study of read filtering for tumor transcriptome and immune sequencing. Molecular barcoded adaptors covering alpha/delta and beta/gamma chains were used on around 370 ng RNA. TCRdb processed the reads anew with MiXCR; each CDR3 protein has one entry. The sample holds tens of thousands of distinct CDR3 sequences, approximately 12% seen once. This clonotype came up many times. The germline V and J ends were trimmed by 0 bases and 1 base, with 4 bases remaining between them. The germline V gene has CDR1 SGHRS and CDR2 YFSETQ. This CDR3 has 13 amino acids. The receptor's source is a donor at least 40 years old with multiple myeloma. The chain uses TRBV5-1 and TRBJ1-2; D ambiguous. The sequencing input was a population of CD138-negative cells sorted from bone marrow. CDR3 sequence: CASSLDSNYGYTF. The CDR3, as DNA: TGCGCCAGCAGCTTGGACAGTAACTATGGCTACACCTTC.